The T cell receptor (beta chain) described here comes from a study of T-cell memory formation after mild COVID-19. Germline V CDR1 and CDR2: SGHVS, FQNEAQ. With 1 base removed from V and 9 bases from J, the gap between germline ends came to 9 bases. The CDR3 runs 13 residues. TCRdb re-called the 5' RACE reads with MiXCR, one entry per CDR3 protein. The data hold about 410,000 distinct CDR3 sequences, with 20% to 30% observed a single time. This rearrangement joins TRBV7-8 to TRBJ1-4; D is perhaps TRBD1 (5 bases). The sample consisted of PBMCs or a T cell subset sorted from them (not recorded which). This TCR came from an adult woman who had mild COVID-19 (a few samples of this study predate the infection). Cell type and time point are not known. This chain's CDR3 is CASSLVQGQKLFF. DNA for the CDR3: TGTGCCAGCAGCTTAGTGCAGGGACAAAAACTGTTTTTT.